This paragraph reports one T cell receptor (beta chain). What it binds is unknown. This sample stems from a study of T cell responses to AZD1222 COVID-19 vaccine. Study summary: Second-dose groups at about 4 or about 12 weeks were pooled. Overall study results and limits: Spike-wide coverage was observed for vaccine-associated CD4 TCRs, with dominant responses at 160-218 and 743-854. After the peak T cell response, and only then, were repertoires sampled.

Some clones are missing from TCRdb's copy, which holds only in-frame ones; the method was immunoSEQ multiplex PCR. The repertoire includes 99,000 or so clones, 80% to 90% of them detected once, and about 8.7% sits in the top ten. The V gene lost 6 bases and the J gene lost 10 bases, with 13 bases spanning the gap. Germline values: CDR1 SGHTA, CDR2 FQGTGA. This CDR3 spans 12 amino acids. The sequence came from an adult in good health. This chain connects TRBV7-3 to TRBJ2-1; D ambiguous. This material consisted of peripheral blood, taken on day 0 of AZD1222 vaccination. CDR3 nucleotides: TGTGCCAGCAGATCCGACACGCTCGAGCAGTTCTTC. As protein: CASRSDTLEQFF.